A single TCR beta chain is shown here with its context. CDR1 and CDR2 from the germline V gene are SGHTA and FQGNSA. This CDR3 region has 14 residues. The V and J ends lost 6 bases and 4 bases respectively, with 15 bases between them. Clones were sequenced by immunoSEQ multiplex PCR, and TCRdb holds only the in-frame ones, with some missing. This sample yields under 30,000 clones, of which roughly 82% are seen a single time; 14% belongs to the top ten. The record originates from a study of OX40 agonist ivuxolimab in advanced cancers. Study in general: Ivuxolimab doses were 0.01, 0.1, 0.3, 1.5, 3 or 10 mg/kg every 2 weeks.

This TCR derives from an adult with an advanced solid tumor such as melanoma, head and neck, liver or kidney cancer. The sample here was CD4+ or CD8+ T cells sorted from blood, taken in a trial of the OX40 agonist ivuxolimab. V and J are TRBV7-2 and TRBJ2-5, with D perhaps TRBD1 or TRBD2 (5 bases each). For the CDR3, the DNA is TGTGCCAGCAGGGGACCCCTGTGGGGAGAGACCCAGTACTTC. Protein sequence: CASRGPLWGETQYF.